Sequencing of this TCR beta chain was carried out in a study of CD8 T cells in ankylosing spondylitis. Regarding the study as a whole: The clones that were linked to disease were reported to be significantly enriched in matched synovial fluid samples from ankylosing spondylitis patients. Clones that were linked to disease were CD8+ and were relatively rare in peripheral blood.

Quantitative 5'-RACE was performed with molecular barcodes, and it yielded the TCR beta libraries. Each CDR3 protein gets one entry after TCRdb re-called the 5' RACE reads with MiXCR. The table shows fewer than 350,000 distinct CDR3 sequences, with roughly 10% occurring only once. Many counts were recorded for this clonotype. The antigen remains unidentified. Sequenced material: blood, either unsorted or a sorted T cell fraction (not recorded which). This sequence was found in a female donor with ankylosing spondylitis or in good health (not recorded which).

CDR3 loop: CSANPFQGYTF. CDR3 coding DNA: TGCAGTGCTAACCCCTTCCAGGGCTACACCTTC. This rearrangement joins TRBV20-1 to TRBJ1-2; D not resolved. Germline-derived CDR1 and CDR2 are DFQATT and SNEGSKA (reference sequence). The germline V and J ends were trimmed by 4 bases and 8 bases, with 11 bases remaining between them. The CDR3 spans 11 residues.